This section outlines one T cell receptor beta chain sequence together with its context. What it recognizes is unknown. This record belongs to a study of cytomegalovirus exposure and HLA in healthy donors. Study-wide results and limits: What was likely a sequencing artifact was a cluster of highly shared sequence variants. Published work reported that the classifier diagnosed cytomegalovirus status with high specificity and sensitivity. An assumption of roughly uniform sequencing depth across donors underlay the presence/absence analyses.

Healthy bone marrow donors made up the donor group. Use of 60 Vbeta and 13 Jbeta primers characterized the PCR. TCRdb's table, derived via immunoSEQ multiplex PCR, lists solely in-frame clones and lacks some. The sample shows 150,000 to 200,000 clones, about 86% of them seen only once. V lost 6 bases, J lost 5 bases, and 19 bases lay in between. The CDR3 is made up of 15 amino acids. Germline-derived CDR1 and CDR2 are MNHEY and SVGAGI. Source material: PBMCs. The V call is TRBV6-5, the J call TRBJ1-2; D is uncertain. The sequence derives from a woman under 30 in good health and CMV-seronegative. The CDR3 sequence: CASRRVDTASYGYTF. The CDR3 DNA follows: TGTGCCAGCAGGAGGGTTGATACAGCGTCTTATGGCTACACCTTC.